One and the same sample provided the 17 T cell receptor beta chains below, sequenced in a study of blood T cell repertoires in COVID-19. Assay: immunoSEQ multiplex PCR; the TCRdb copy retains only in-frame clones and omits some. The table shows around 230,000 clones, with around 82% occurring only once. The sample taken for sequencing was peripheral blood. These receptors all stem from a middle-aged woman with active or convalescent COVID-19.

V usage is TRBV11-2 and J usage is TRBJ1-1; D is possibly TRBD1 (6 bases). The ends were cut back, 5 bases at V and 5 bases at J, with 18 bases in the middle. This CDR3 is built from 15 residues. Germline loops: CDR1 SGHAT, CDR2 FQNNGV. This CDR3 is CASSHGGRGSTEAFF. CDR3 DNA: TGTGCCAGCAGCCATGGGGGGAGGGGGTCGACTGAAGCTTTCTTT.

The V call is TRBV20-1, the J call TRBJ1-2; a weak D match, TRBD1 (5 bases). Germline assignment: CDR1 DFQATT and CDR2 SNEGSKA (reference sequence). This CDR3 has 10 residues. The ends were cut back, 6 bases at V and 7 bases at J, with 9 bases in the middle. CDR3 DNA sequence: TGCAGTGCCCTCCAGGGTGGCTACACCTTC. Translation: CSALQGGYTF.

The rearrangement links TRBV6-2 or TRBV6-3 to TRBJ2-2; 10 nucleotides agree with TRBD1. CDR3 length: 16 amino acids. The ends lost 4 bases at V and 4 bases at J; junction bases unmatched: 6. Germline loops: CDR1 MNHEY, CDR2 SVGEGT. The chain's CDR3 is CASSSYGTGATGELFF. DNA of the CDR3: TGTGCCAGCAGTTCATATGGGACAGGGGCCACCGGGGAGCTGTTTTTT.

The chain carries TRBV19 and TRBJ2-3; the D gene is possibly TRBD1 (5 bases). Trimming took 10 bases from V and 1 from J, leaving 9 bases between them. Per the germline V gene, CDR1 is LNHDA and CDR2 is SQIVND (reference sequence). The CDR3 length is 12 residues. DNA for the CDR3: TGTGCCACCAGGGCCCGCACAGATACGCAGTATTTT. Protein product: CATRARTDTQYF.

A single count supports this clone. The gene calls are TRBV2 and TRBJ1-5, with a tentative D call TRBD1 (5 bases). CDR1 and CDR2 (germline): SNHLY, FYNNEI. V lost 11 bases and J 4 bases, leaving 15 bases between the germline ends. CDR3 length: 13 amino acids. CDR3 nucleotides: TGTGCCTGGACTAGGGGAGGGAATCAGCCCCAGCATTTT. It is translated as CAWTRGGNQPQHF.

This clone was found a few times. The rearrangement uses TRBV12-5 and TRBJ2-1; 10 bases agree with TRBD2. Trimming took 1 base from V and 5 from J; bases not matched to a gene: 8. The germline V gene has CDR1 LGHNT and CDR2 FRNRAP. The CDR3 length is 17 residues. In nucleotides, the CDR3 is TGTGCTAGTGGTTTGGGGCTTTTGAGCGGGGGGGACAATGAGCAGTTCTTC. This encodes CASGLGLLSGGDNEQFF.

The genes are TRBV5-1 and TRBJ2-2, with 9 nucleotides matching TRBD2. Unmatched junction bases numbered 6, after V lost 4 bases and J lost 5 bases. The CDR3 has 15 residues. The germline gives CDR1 SGHRS, CDR2 YFSETQ. Here the CDR3 DNA reads TGCGCCAGCAGCCCTTCTAGCGGGATTACCGGGGAGCTGTTTTTT. This encodes CASSPSSGITGELFF.

The genes are TRBV29-1 and TRBJ1-1; D may be TRBD1 (6 bases). V gave up 4 bases and J gave up 11 bases, with 17 bases separating them. The length of the CDR3 is 12 residues. Germline V CDR1 and CDR2: SQVTM, ANQGSEA. In DNA form, the CDR3 reads TGCAGCGTTGCCTCTGGCGGGGGGCTCGCTTTCTTT. This sequence encodes CSVASGGGLAFF.

The chain links TRBV4-1 to TRBJ1-2, with D perhaps TRBD1 (5 bases). This CDR3 spans 14 amino acids. CDR1 and CDR2 (germline): MGHRA, YSYEKL. The ends were cut back, 3 bases at V and 6 bases at J, with 14 bases in the middle. CDR3 sequence (DNA): TGCGCCAGCAGCCAGGGCGGGGCTACGAATGGCTACACCTTC. As protein: CASSQGGATNGYTF.

The genes are TRBV28 and TRBJ1-2, with 9 positions matching TRBD1. Trimming took 6 bases from V and 5 from J; bases not matched to a gene: 7. Germline values: CDR1 MDHEN, CDR2 SYDVKM. The CDR3 is 14 residues long. The CDR3 loop reads CASRRTGVVYGYTF. Written as DNA, the CDR3 is TGTGCCAGCAGACGGACAGGGGTGGTTTATGGCTACACCTTC.

This rearrangement joins TRBV21-1 to TRBJ1-2; the D call in the table, TRBD1, was not verified against the DNA. TRBV21-1 constitutes a pseudogene. The CDR3 is made up of 17 amino acids. CDR3 region: CASSSPDRGPEFGGYTF. CDR3 bases: TGTGCCAGCAGCAGCCCGGACAGGGGTCCGGAGTTTGGTGGCTACACCTTC.

The chain is built from TRBV20-1 and TRBJ1-6; TRBD1 is a possible D gene (5 bases). V dropped 3 bases and J dropped 10 bases, with 16 bases sitting between them. Looked up from germline, CDR1 is DFQATT and CDR2 is SNEGSKA (reference sequence). The CDR3 totals 14 residues. The CDR3 spells CSASLGPGGSPLHF. CDR3 bases: TGCAGTGCTAGTCTGGGGCCGGGAGGCTCACCCCTCCACTTT.

The chain has TRBV5-5 and TRBJ2-7; 10 nucleotides match TRBD1. This CDR3 spans 20 amino acids. V shed 4 bases and J 1 base; nucleotides not matched to a gene: 20. CDR1 SGHKS and CDR2 YYEKEE come from the germline V gene (reference sequence). CDR3 coding DNA: TGTGCCAGCAGCGCGAAATTCCGGGACAGGGGTTCTTCGGTTTCCTACGAGCAGTACTTC. It is translated as CASSAKFRDRGSSVSYEQYF.

This clone was counted only a few times. The chain joins TRBV9 to TRBJ1-2, with 8 bases fitting TRBD1. The ends lost 4 bases at V and 4 bases at J; junction bases unmatched: 9. There are 15 residues in the CDR3. Germline assignment: CDR1 SGDLS and CDR2 YYNGEE. CDR3 amino acids: CASSPPDREGYGYTF. The CDR3 DNA reads as TGTGCCAGCAGCCCCCCGGACAGGGAGGGCTATGGCTACACCTTC.

The chain uses TRBV2 and TRBJ1-4; 11 bases align to TRBD1. Germline CDR1 SNHLY, CDR2 FYNNEI. The CDR3 consists of 13 residues. V was clipped by 6 bases and J by 8 bases; unmatched bases: 2. In DNA, the CDR3 is TGTGCCAGCAGCGGGACAGGGGGAGAAAAACTGTTTTTT. The encoded protein is CASSGTGGEKLFF. Based on the CDR3 plus reference TRBV2 and TRBJ1-4, the full variable domain is EPEVTQTPSHQVTQMGQEVILRCVPISNHLYFYWYRQILGQKVEFLVSFYNNEISEKSEIFDDQFSVERPDGSNFTLKIRSTKLEDSAMYFCASSGTGGEKLFFGSGTQLSVL.

The chain combines TRBV7-2 with TRBJ2-7, with TRBD2 matching 13 bases. The V gene end was trimmed by 5 bases and the J gene end by 7 bases; junction bases not matched to a gene: 8. Germline V gene sequence: CDR1 SGHTA, CDR2 FQGNSA. This CDR3 spans 15 amino acids. The CDR3 DNA reads as TGTGCCAGCAGCCCCAGAGGACTAGCGGGAGTTGAGCAGTACTTC. Its translation: CASSPRGLAGVEQYF.

This rearrangement joins TRBV24-1 to TRBJ2-5; 11 nucleotides agree with TRBD1. The CDR3 length is 13 residues. The trim removed 8 bases at V and 7 bases at J, leaving 5 bases unmatched. CDR1 is KGHDR and CDR2 is SFDVKD in the germline V gene. The CDR3 sequence: CATTGQGAVTQYF. The CDR3, as DNA: TGTGCCACCACTGGACAGGGGGCGGTGACCCAGTACTTC.